This T cell receptor (beta chain) was recorded in a study of cytomegalovirus exposure and HLA in healthy donors. CDR1 is SGHTA and CDR2 is FQGNSA in the germline V gene. V was trimmed by 2 bases and J by 1 base, leaving 5 bases between them. This CDR3 is 14 amino acids long. Whereas donors were nominally healthy upon sampling, unrecorded immune exposures were probable. Vbeta (60) and Jbeta (13) primers were used in the PCR. Sequencing used immunoSEQ multiplex PCR; TCRdb keeps in-frame clones, though not all of them. There are about 200,000 clones in the sample; roughly 85% occur only once, and about 2.5% lies in the top ten. The study, taken as a whole, reports: Earlier results showed most TCR beta V segments being productive about 87% or about 30% of the time.

With regard to this clone: Its antigen remains unknown.

The sequence was collected from a woman between 45 and 60 years old in good health and CMV-seronegative. Sequenced material: PBMCs. This chain uses TRBV7-2 with TRBJ1-4; D not resolved. The CDR3 reads CASSLSGTNEKLFF. CDR3 nucleotides: TGTGCCAGCAGCTTATCCGGAACTAATGAAAAACTGTTTTTT.